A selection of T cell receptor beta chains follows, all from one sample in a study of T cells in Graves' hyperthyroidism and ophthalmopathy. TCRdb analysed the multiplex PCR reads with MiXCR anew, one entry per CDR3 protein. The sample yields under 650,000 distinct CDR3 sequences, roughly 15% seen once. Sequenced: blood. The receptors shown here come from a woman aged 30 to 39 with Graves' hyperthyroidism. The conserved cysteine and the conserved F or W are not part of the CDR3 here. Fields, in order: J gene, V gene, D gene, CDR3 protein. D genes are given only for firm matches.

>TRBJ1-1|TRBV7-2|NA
ASSLSMYTEAF
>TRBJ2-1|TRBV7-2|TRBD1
ASSSGTDDISSSYNEQF
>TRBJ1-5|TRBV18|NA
ASSPQGQNQPQH
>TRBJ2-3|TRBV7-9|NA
ASSQDRFHTQY
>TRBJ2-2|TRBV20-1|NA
SARTRTPTGELF
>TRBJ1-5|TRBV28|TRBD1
ASSKTGTEQNQPQH
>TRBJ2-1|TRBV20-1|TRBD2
SARIRTSSSGVGIEQF
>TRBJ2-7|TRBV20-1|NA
SATETYEQY
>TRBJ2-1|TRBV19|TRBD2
ASTRLAGASGDEQF
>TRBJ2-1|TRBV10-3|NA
AISERTTGNEQF
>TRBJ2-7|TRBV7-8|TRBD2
ASSLMAGGPIEQY
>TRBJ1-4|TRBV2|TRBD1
ASSGGADTGEEKLF
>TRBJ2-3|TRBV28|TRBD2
ASSFPRPPGEEAGGTDTQY
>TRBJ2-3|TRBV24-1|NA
ATSDPRRIDTQY
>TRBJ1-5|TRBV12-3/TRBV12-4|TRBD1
ASTPAGGAYQPQH
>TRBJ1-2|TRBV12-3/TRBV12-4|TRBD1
ASRTGTGYGYT
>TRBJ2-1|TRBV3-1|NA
ASRQGLYNEQF
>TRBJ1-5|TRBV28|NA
ASSFRSPSNQPQH
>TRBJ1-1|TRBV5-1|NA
ASSLGYVNTEAF
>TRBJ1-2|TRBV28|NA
ASALGMGEGYT
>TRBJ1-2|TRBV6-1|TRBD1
ASSDLGQGRNGYT